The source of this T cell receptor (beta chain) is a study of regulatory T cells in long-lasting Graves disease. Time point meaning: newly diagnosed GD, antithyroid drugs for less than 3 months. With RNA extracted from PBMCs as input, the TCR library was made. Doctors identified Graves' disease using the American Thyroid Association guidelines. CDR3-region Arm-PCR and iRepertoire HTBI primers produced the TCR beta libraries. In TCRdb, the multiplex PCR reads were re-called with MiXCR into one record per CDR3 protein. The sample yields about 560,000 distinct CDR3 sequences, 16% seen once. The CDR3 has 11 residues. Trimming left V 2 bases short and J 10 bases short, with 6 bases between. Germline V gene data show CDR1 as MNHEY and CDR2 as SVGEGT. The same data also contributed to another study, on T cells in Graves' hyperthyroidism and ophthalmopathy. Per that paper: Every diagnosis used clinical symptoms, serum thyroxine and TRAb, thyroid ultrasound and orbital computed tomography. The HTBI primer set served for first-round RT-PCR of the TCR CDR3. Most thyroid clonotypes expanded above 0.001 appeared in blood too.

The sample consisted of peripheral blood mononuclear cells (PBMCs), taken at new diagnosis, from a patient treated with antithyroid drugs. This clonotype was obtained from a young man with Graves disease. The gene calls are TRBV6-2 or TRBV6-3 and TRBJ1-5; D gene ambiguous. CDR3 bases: TGTGCCAGCAGTTACCTAAGTCCCCAGCATTTT. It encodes CASSYLSPQHF.